The clone carrying this T cell receptor beta chain is labeled large. The data originate from a study of circulating CD8 cells and anti-PD-1 response in melanoma. Live CD3+CD8+TCRalphabeta+ cells were sorted into four subsets by PD-1 and/or TIGIT. Using roughly 14 ng of total RNA, TCR libraries were made with the QIAseq Immune Repertoire TCR panel. One entry per CDR3 protein, called by TCRdb with MiXCR from the reads. The sample lists several hundred distinct CDR3 sequences; approximately 6.5% were seen once. J gave up 0 bases and V 6 bases, and 8 bases lay outside the gene matches. The germline gives CDR1 SQVTM, CDR2 ANQGSEA. This CDR3 contains 14 residues.

Sequencing was performed on CD8+ T cells from PBMCs, taken at baseline or after one month of anti-PD-1 therapy (not recorded which). This chain uses TRBV29-1 with TRBJ2-7; 7 bases agree with TRBD2. The clonotype originates from a human donor with melanoma. The CDR3 loop is CSVISGESSYEQYF. The DNA of the CDR3 is TGCAGCGTCATAAGCGGGGAAAGCTCCTACGAGCAGTACTTC.